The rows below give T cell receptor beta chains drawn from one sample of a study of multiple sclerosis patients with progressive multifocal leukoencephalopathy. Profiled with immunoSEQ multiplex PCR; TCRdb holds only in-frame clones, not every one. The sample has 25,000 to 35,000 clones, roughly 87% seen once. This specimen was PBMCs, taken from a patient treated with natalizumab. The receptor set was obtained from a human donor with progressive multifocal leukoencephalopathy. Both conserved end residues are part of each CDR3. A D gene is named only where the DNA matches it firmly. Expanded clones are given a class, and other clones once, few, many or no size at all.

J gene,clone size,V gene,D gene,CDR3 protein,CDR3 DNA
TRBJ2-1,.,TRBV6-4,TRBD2,CASSDGTSDYNEQFF,TGTGCCAGCAGTGACGGGACTAGCGATTACAATGAGCAGTTCTTC
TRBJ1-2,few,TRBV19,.,CASSTPGWGYTF,TGTGCCAGTAGTACCCCTGGCTGGGGCTACACCTTC
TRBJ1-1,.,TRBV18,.,CASSRVTEAFF,TGTGCCAGCTCCAGGGTCACTGAAGCTTTCTTT
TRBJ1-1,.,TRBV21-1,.,CASSPIDTEAFF,TGTGCCAGCAGCCCTATTGACACTGAAGCTTTCTTT
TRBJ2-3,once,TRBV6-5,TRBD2,CASRRTSGSTDTQYF,TGTGCCAGCAGGCGGACTAGCGGGAGCACAGATACGCAGTATTTT
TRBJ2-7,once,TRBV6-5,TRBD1,CASSRGQGGYEQYF,TGTGCCAGCAGTCGCGGACAGGGAGGTTACGAGCAGTACTTC
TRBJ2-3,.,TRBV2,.,CASMVGELYTDTQYF,TGTGCCAGCATGGTAGGGGAACTATACACAGATACGCAGTATTTT
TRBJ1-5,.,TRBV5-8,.,CASRWGDSNQPQHF,TGTGCCAGCAGGTGGGGGGATAGCAATCAGCCCCAGCATTTT
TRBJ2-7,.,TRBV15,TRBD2,CATHSGSSTYEQYF,TGTGCCACCCATAGCGGGAGCTCCACCTACGAGCAGTACTTC
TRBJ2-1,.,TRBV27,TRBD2,CASSLSGSGTSYNEQFF,TGTGCCAGCAGTTTATCTGGTAGCGGGACCTCCTACAATGAGCAGTTCTTC
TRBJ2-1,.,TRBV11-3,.,CASSSASIVGEQFF,TGTGCCAGCAGCTCGGCTAGCATAGTGGGGGAGCAGTTCTTC
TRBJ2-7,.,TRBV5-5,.,CASLSGGTAYEQYF,TGTGCCAGCTTGTCCGGGGGAACGGCCTACGAGCAGTACTTC
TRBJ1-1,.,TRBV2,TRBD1,CASSERKGQRNTEAFF,TGTGCCAGCAGTGAGAGGAAGGGACAGAGGAACACTGAAGCTTTCTTT
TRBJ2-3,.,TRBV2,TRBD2,CASSAQSGGLGDTQYF,TGTGCCAGCAGCGCCCAAAGCGGGGGGTTGGGAGATACGCAGTATTTT
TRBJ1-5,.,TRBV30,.,CAWREGSNSNQPQHF,TGTGCCTGGAGGGAAGGGAGTAATAGCAATCAGCCCCAGCATTTT
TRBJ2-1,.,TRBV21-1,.,CASSKVGAGGISYNEQFF,TGTGCCAGCAGCAAAGTTGGGGCGGGAGGTATCTCCTACAATGAGCAGTTCTTC
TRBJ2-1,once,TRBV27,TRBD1,CASSPRDRGRMNEQFF,TGTGCCAGCAGTCCGCGAGACAGGGGGCGCATGAATGAGCAGTTCTTC
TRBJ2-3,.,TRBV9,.,CASSPLGYTQYF,TGTGCCAGCAGCCCCCTCGGTTATACGCAGTATTTT
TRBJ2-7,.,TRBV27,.,CASSATRSYEQYF,TGTGCCAGCAGCGCAACCCGCTCCTACGAGCAGTACTTC
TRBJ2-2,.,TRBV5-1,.,CASSFREQGNTGELFF,TGCGCCAGCAGCTTCCGGGAACAGGGCAACACCGGGGAGCTGTTTTTT
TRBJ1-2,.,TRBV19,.,CASSTYAGGQQAGGYTF,TGTGCCAGTAGTACCTATGCGGGAGGGCAACAAGCGGGCGGCTACACCTTC
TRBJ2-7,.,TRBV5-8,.,CASSTAYEQYF,TGTGCCAGCAGCACAGCCTACGAGCAGTACTTC
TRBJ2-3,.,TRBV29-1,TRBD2,CSVEGTSGRVPDTQYF,TGCAGCGTTGAAGGGACTAGCGGGAGGGTCCCAGATACGCAGTATTTT
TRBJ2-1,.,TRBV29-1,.,CSLYGGITNEQFF,TGCAGCTTGTACGGCGGGATAACGAATGAGCAGTTCTTC
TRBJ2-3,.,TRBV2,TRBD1,CASSELQGSTDTQYF,TGTGCCAGCAGTGAATTACAGGGGTCGACAGATACGCAGTATTTT
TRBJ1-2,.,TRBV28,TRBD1,CASSPIPGQGDYTF,TGTGCCAGCAGTCCTATCCCGGGACAGGGGGACTACACCTTC
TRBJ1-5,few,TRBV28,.,CASSSPGKSNQPQHF,TGTGCCAGCAGTTCCCCGGGGAAGAGCAATCAGCCCCAGCATTTT
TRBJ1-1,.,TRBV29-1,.,CSVASRNAEAFF,TGCAGCGTTGCGTCCAGGAACGCTGAAGCTTTCTTT
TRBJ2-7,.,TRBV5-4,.,CASSLDVGAPYEQYF,TGTGCCAGCAGCTTAGACGTTGGGGCGCCCTACGAGCAGTACTTC
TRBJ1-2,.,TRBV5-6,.,CASSLVGSSYGYTF,TGTGCCAGCAGCTTGGTTGGCAGTTCTTATGGCTACACCTTC
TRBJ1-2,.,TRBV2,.,CASGAKYGYTF,TGTGCCAGCGGGGCGAAATATGGCTACACCTTC
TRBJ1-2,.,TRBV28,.,CASRSSLAGYYGYTF,TGTGCCAGCAGGTCGAGCCTCGCAGGGTACTATGGCTACACCTTC
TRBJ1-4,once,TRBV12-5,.,CASGYGITRRGEKLFF,TGTGCTAGTGGATACGGGATCACCCGGCGGGGTGAAAAACTGTTTTTT
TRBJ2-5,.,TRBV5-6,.,CASSLGVQETQYF,TGTGCCAGCAGCTTAGGGGTCCAAGAGACCCAGTACTTC
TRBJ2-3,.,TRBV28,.,CASSRSRGGGTDTQYF,TGTGCCAGCAGCCGAAGCAGGGGAGGGGGCACAGATACGCAGTATTTT
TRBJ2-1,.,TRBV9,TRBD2,CASSVWSGRAKNNEQFF,TGTGCCAGCAGCGTATGGTCCGGGAGGGCCAAAAACAATGAGCAGTTCTTC
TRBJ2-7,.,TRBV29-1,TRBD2,CSVGPPGSAGVEQYF,TGCAGCGTTGGCCCCCCAGGGTCAGCGGGGGTCGAGCAGTACTTC
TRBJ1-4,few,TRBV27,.,CASSLQGTNEKLFF,TGTGCCAGCAGTTTACAGGGTACTAATGAAAAACTGTTTTTT
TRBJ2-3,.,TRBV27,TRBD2,CASSLSAGGLNTQYF,TGTGCCAGCAGTTTATCCGCGGGGGGGTTGAATACGCAGTATTTT
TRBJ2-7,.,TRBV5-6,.,CASSLVRAYEQYF,TGTGCCAGCAGCTTGGTGCGAGCCTACGAGCAGTACTTC
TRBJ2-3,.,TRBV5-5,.,CASSAIFGQRVRDTQYF,TGTGCCAGCAGCGCTATATTCGGACAGAGGGTGCGAGATACGCAGTATTTT
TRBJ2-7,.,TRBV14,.,CASSHLTAAYEQYF,TGTGCCAGCAGCCATCTAACAGCAGCCTACGAGCAGTACTTC
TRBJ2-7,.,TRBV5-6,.,CASSLGYYEQYF,TGTGCCAGCAGCTTGGGATACTACGAGCAGTACTTC
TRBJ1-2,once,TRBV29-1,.,CSVEVLGGARDSYGYTF,TGCAGCGTTGAAGTTCTGGGAGGTGCGAGGGACTCCTATGGCTACACCTTC
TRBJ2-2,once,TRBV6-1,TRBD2,CASGASGKTGELFF,TGTGCCAGCGGGGCTAGCGGGAAGACCGGGGAGCTGTTTTTT
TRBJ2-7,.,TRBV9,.,CASSPTQLVTYEQYF,TGTGCCAGCAGCCCCACCCAGCTGGTAACCTACGAGCAGTACTTC
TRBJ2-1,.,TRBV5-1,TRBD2,CASSFGLAGHNEQFF,TGCGCCAGCAGCTTTGGTCTAGCGGGACACAATGAGCAGTTCTTC